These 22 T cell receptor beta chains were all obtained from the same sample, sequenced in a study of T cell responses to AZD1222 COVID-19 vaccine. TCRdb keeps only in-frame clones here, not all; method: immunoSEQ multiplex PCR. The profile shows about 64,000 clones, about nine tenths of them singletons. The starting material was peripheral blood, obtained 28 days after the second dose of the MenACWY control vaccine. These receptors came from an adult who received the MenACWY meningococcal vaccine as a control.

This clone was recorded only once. Here the CDR3 DNA reads TGTGCCAGCAGCCCCCGGGGAGAGAGTTACGAGCAGTACTTC. Amino acids: CASSPRGESYEQYF. This chain uses TRBV7-8 with TRBJ2-7, with D tentatively TRBD2 (5 bases). Germline V gene data show CDR1 as SGHVS and CDR2 as FQNEAQ. This CDR3 region has 14 residues. The ends were cut back, 5 bases at V and 4 bases at J, with 15 bases in the middle.

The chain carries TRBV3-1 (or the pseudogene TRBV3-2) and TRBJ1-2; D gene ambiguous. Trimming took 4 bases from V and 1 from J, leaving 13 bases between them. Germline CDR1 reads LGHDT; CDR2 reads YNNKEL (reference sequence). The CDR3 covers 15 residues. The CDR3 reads CASSRVGNYNYGYTF. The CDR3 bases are TGTGCCAGCAGCCGGGTCGGGAATTATAACTATGGCTACACCTTC.

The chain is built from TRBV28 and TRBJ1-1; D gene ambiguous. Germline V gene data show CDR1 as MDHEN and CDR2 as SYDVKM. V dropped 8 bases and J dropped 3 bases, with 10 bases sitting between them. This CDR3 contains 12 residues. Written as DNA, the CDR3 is TGTGCCAGCTCGCGGAGGGACACTGAAGCTTTCTTT. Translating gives CASSRRDTEAFF.

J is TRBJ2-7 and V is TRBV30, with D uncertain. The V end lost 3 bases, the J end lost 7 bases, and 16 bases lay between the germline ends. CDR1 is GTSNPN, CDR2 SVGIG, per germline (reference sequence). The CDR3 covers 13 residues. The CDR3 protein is CAWSRALSKEQYF. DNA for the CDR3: TGTGCCTGGAGCCGTGCGCTTTCTAAAGAGCAGTACTTC.

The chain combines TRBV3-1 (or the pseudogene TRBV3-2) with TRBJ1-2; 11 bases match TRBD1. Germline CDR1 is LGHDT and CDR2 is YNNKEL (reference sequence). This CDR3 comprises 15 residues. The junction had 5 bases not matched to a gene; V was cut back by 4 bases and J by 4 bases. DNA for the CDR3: TGTGCCAGCAGCCCCAACGGACAGGGGGCCTATGGCTACACCTTC. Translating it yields CASSPNGQGAYGYTF.

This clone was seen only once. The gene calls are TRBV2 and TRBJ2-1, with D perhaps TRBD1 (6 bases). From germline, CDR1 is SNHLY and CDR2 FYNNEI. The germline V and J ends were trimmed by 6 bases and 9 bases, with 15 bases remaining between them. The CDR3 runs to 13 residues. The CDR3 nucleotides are TGTGCCAGCAGGTTCTCCAGGGGCAGTGAGCAGTTCTTC. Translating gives CASRFSRGSEQFF.

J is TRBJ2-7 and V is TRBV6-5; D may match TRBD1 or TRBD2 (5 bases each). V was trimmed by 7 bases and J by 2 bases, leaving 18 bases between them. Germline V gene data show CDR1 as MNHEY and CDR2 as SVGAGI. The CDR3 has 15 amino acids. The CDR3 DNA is TGTGCCAGCACCACGGGGACCTCTAAGGCCTACGAGCAGTACTTC. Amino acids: CASTTGTSKAYEQYF.

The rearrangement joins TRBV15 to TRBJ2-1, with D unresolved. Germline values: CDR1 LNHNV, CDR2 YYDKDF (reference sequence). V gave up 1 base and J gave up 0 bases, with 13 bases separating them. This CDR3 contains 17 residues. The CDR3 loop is CATSRVLGSSSYNEQFF. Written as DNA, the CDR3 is TGTGCCACCAGCAGAGTACTTGGTTCAAGCTCCTACAATGAGCAGTTCTTC. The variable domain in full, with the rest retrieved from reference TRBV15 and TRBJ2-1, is DAMVIQNPRYQVTQFGKPVTLSCSQTLNHNVMYWYQQKSSQAPKLLFHYYDKDFNNEADTPDNFQSRRPNTSFCFLDIRSPGLGDTAMYLCATSRVLGSSSYNEQFFGPGTRLTVL.

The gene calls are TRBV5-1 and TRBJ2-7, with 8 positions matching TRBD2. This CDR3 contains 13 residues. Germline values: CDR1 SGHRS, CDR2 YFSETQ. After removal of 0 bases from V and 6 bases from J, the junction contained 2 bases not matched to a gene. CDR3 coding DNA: TGCGCCAGCAGCTTGGCGGGAGGGCTCGAGCAGTACTTC. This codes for CASSLAGGLEQYF. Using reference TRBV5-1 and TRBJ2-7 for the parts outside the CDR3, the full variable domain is KAGVTQTPRYLIKTRGQQVTLSCSPISGHRSVSWYQQTPGQGLQFLFEYFSETQRNKGNFPGRFSGRQFSNSRSEMNVSTLELGDSALYLCASSLAGGLEQYFGPGTRLTVT.

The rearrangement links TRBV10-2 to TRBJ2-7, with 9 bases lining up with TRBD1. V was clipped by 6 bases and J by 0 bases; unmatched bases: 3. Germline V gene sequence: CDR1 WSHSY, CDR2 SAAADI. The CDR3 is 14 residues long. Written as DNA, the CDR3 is TGCGCCAGCAGGGAACAGGGGGCCTCCTACGAGCAGTACTTC. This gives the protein CASREQGASYEQYF.

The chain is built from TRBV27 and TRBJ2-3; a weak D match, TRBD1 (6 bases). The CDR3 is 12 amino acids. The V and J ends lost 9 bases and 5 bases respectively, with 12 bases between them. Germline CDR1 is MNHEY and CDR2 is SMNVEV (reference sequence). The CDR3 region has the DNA TGTGCCAGTCACACAGGGATAGATACGCAGTATTTT. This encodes CASHTGIDTQYF.

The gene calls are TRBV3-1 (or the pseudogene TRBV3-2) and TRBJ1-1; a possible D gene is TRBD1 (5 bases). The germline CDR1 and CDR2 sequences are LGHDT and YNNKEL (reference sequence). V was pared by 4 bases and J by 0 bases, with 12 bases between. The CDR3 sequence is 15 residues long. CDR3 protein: CASSPEGQLNTEAFF. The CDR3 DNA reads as TGTGCCAGCAGCCCCGAGGGGCAGCTGAACACTGAAGCTTTCTTT.

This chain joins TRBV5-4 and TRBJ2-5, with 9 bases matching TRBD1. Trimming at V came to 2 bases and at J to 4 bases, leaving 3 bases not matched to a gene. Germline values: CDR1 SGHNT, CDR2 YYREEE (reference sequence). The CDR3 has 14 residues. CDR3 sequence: CASSFPTGGETQYF. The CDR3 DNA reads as TGTGCCAGCAGCTTCCCGACAGGGGGAGAGACCCAGTACTTC.

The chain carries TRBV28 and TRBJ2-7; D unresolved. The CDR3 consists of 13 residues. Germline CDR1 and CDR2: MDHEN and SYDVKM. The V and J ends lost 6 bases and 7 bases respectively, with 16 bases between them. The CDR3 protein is CASSPGISREQYF. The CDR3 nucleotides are TGTGCCAGCAGCCCCGGTATAAGTAGGGAGCAGTACTTC.

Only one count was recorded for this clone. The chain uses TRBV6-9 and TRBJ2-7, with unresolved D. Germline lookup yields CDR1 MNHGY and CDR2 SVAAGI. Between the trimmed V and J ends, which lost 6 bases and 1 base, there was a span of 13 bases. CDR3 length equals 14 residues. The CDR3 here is CASSSIGHSYEQYF. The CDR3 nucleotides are TGTGCCAGCAGCTCCATAGGGCATTCCTACGAGCAGTACTTC.

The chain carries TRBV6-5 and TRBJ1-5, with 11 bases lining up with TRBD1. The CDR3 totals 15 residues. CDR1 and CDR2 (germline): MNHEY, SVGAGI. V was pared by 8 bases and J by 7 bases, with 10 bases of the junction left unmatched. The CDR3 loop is CASFPGQGGGQPQHF. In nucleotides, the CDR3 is TGTGCCAGCTTCCCGGGACAGGGGGGCGGCCAGCCCCAGCATTTT.

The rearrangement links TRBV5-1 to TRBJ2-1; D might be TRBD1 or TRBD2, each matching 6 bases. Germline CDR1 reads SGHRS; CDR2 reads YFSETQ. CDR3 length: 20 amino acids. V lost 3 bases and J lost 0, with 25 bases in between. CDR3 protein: CASSYPAGQPHSISYNEQFF. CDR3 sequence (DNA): TGCGCCAGCAGCTATCCCGCGGGACAACCCCATAGCATCTCCTACAATGAGCAGTTCTTC.

The CDR3 DNA follows: TGCAGCGTTGGGCGGAATCAGGACGAAAAACTGTTTTTT. Translated, it gives CSVGRNQDEKLFF. The rearrangement links TRBV29-1 to TRBJ1-4, with unresolved D. The V and J ends lost 4 bases and 8 bases respectively, with 14 bases between them. Looked up from germline, CDR1 is SQVTM and CDR2 is ANQGSEA. The CDR3 covers 13 residues.

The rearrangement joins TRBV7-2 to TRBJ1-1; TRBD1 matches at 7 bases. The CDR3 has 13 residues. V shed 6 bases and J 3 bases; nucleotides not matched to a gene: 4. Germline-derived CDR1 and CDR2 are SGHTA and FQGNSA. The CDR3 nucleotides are TGTGCCAGCAGGCGACAGGGCGACACTGAAGCTTTCTTT. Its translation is CASRRQGDTEAFF.

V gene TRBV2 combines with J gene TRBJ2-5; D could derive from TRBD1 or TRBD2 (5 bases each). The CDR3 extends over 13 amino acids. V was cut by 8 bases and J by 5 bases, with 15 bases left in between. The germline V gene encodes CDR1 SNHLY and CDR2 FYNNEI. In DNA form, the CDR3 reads TGTGCCAGCTACCCGGGGCTGCAGGAGACCCAGTACTTC. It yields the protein CASYPGLQETQYF.

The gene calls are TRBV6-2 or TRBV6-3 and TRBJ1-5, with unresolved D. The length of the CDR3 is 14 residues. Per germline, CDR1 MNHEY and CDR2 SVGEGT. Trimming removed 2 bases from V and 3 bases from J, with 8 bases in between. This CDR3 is CASSYTGYNQPQHF. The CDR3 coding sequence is TGTGCCAGCAGTTACACTGGGTACAATCAGCCCCAGCATTTT.

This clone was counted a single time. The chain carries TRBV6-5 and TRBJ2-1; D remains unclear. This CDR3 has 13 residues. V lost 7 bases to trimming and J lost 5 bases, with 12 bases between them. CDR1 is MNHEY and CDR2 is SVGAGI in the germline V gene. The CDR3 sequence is CASIPPGNNEQFF. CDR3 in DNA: TGTGCCAGCATTCCCCCCGGAAACAATGAGCAGTTCTTC.